This T cell receptor (beta chain) was documented in a study of blood T cell repertoires in COVID-19. About the study: Acute and convalescent COVID-19 samples came from the United States, Italy and Spain. PBMCs, B-cell-depleted T cells, or T cells were the source of the cDNA or gDNA that made up the material.

The Seattle patients, enrolled during active infection, were followed longitudinally. Germline CDR1 SGHAT, CDR2 FQNNGV. Between the trimmed V and J ends, which lost 2 bases and 10 bases, there was a span of 8 bases. CDR3 length: 11 residues. Clones were sequenced by immunoSEQ multiplex PCR, and TCRdb holds only the in-frame ones, with some missing. The sample lists about 170,000 clones; approximately 90% were seen once. The chain combines TRBV11-2 with TRBJ1-1; D is ambiguous. The clonotype was recovered from a man aged 18 to 35 with COVID-19, enrolled during active disease. Material for sequencing was peripheral blood. The CDR3, as DNA: TGTGCCAGCAGCTTACCAGGTAGAGCTTTCTTT. It translates to CASSLPGRAFF.